These 11 T cell receptor beta chains came from one sample sequenced in a study of shared clonotypes between healthy human individuals. The assay was immunoSEQ multiplex PCR, and TCRdb's table has in-frame clones only and misses some. The profile shows about 600,000 clones, about 97% of them singletons. Sequences were obtained from naive CD4+ T cells sorted from blood. The subset: CD45RA+ positively selected. Every receptor here comes from a woman in her twenties or thirties in good health.

The rearrangement links TRBV29-1 to TRBJ2-1, with 8 bases identical to TRBD2. The V segment lost 6 bases and the J segment 1 base; nucleotides outside the gene matches: 5. Germline CDR1 reads SQVTM; CDR2 reads ANQGSEA. The CDR3 extends over 14 amino acids. CDR3 sequence reads: CSVGGGFSYNEQFF. The CDR3 DNA follows: TGCAGCGTCGGGGGGGGGTTTTCCTACAATGAGCAGTTCTTC.

The genes are TRBV7-9 and TRBJ2-1, with D possibly matching TRBD1 (6 bases). This CDR3 comprises 12 residues. V dropped 3 bases and J dropped 9 bases, with 9 bases sitting between them. Germline CDR1 is SEHNR and CDR2 is FQNEAQ (reference sequence). The CDR3 protein is CASSLLDSEQFF. The CDR3 DNA reads as TGTGCCAGCAGCTTGTTGGACAGTGAGCAGTTCTTC.

This clone has more than one count but fewer than ten. CDR3 sequence (DNA): TGTGCCAGCAGCTCTATGGATCAGCCCCAGCATTTT. Translating it yields CASSSMDQPQHF. The rearrangement joins TRBV7-9 to TRBJ1-5, with D hard to call. Trimming cost V 4 bases and J 5 bases, with 6 bases left between them. This CDR3 comprises 12 residues. CDR1 SEHNR and CDR2 FQNEAQ come from the germline V gene (reference sequence).

This clone appeared once. This chain connects TRBV14 to TRBJ2-1, with 9 bases matching TRBD1. CDR1 is SGHDN, CDR2 FVKESK, per germline. The CDR3 runs 14 residues. V lost 2 bases and J lost 14; bases outside the gene matches: 10. This CDR3 reads CASSQFRQGDSEFF. As DNA, the CDR3 is TGTGCCAGCAGCCAATTCCGACAGGGGGACTCGGAGTTCTTC.

The CDR3 loop is CASSQPEAREKLFF. As DNA, the CDR3 is TGTGCCAGCAGCCAACCTGAGGCGCGAGAAAAACTGTTTTTT. The chain links TRBV7-9 to TRBJ1-4; unclear D gene. The CDR3 spans 14 residues. Between the trimmed V and J ends, which lost 5 bases and 8 bases, there was a span of 15 bases. From germline, CDR1 is SEHNR and CDR2 FQNEAQ (reference sequence).

Concerning this clone: This same CDR3 is encoded by further DNA sequences in the sample. The rearrangement uses TRBV18 and TRBJ2-1; 8 nucleotides line up with TRBD1. This CDR3 has 13 amino acids. The ends lost 2 bases at V and 6 bases at J; junction bases unmatched: 0. In germline, CDR1 is KGHSH, CDR2 LQKENI. CDR3 sequence reads: CASSPGQGNEQFF. CDR3 DNA sequence: TGTGCCAGCTCACCAGGACAGGGCAATGAGCAGTTCTTC.

This sequence joins TRBV4-1 and TRBJ2-4; TRBD2 agrees at 13 bases. This CDR3 region has 17 residues. Germline CDR1 is MGHRA and CDR2 is YSYEKL. V trimming: 1 base; J trimming: 7 bases; junction bases outside the gene matches: 7. CDR3 coding DNA: TGCGCCAGCAGCCAAGGGGGGACTAGCGGGATTCGGAACATTCAGTACTTC. As protein: CASSQGGTSGIRNIQYF.

The rearrangement links TRBV5-1 to TRBJ2-7; 7 bases align to TRBD2. The junction had 9 bases not matched to a gene; V was cut back by 4 bases and J by 2 bases. Germline CDR1 reads SGHRS; CDR2 reads YFSETQ. The CDR3 is made up of 15 amino acids. The CDR3 sequence is CASSPTGTTAYEQYF. The DNA for the CDR3 is TGCGCCAGCAGCCCCACCGGGACTACAGCCTACGAGCAGTACTTC.

This clone showed up just once. The chain carries TRBV28 and TRBJ1-5, with D possibly being TRBD1 (5 bases). Trimming left V 3 bases short and J 7 bases short, with 16 bases between. There are 15 residues in the CDR3. Germline values: CDR1 MDHEN, CDR2 SYDVKM. The CDR3: CASSFQFPGSQPQHF. CDR3 coding DNA: TGTGCCAGCAGTTTTCAATTTCCAGGGTCCCAGCCCCAGCATTTT.

V is TRBV9 and J is TRBJ1-1, with 7 bases fitting TRBD1. The ends lost 4 bases at V and 7 bases at J; junction bases unmatched: 10. The CDR3 contains 14 residues. CDR1 is SGDLS, CDR2 YYNGEE, per germline. The CDR3 coding sequence is TGTGCCAGCAGCATAAGGTGGGCAGGGGGTGAAGCTTTCTTT. It codes for CASSIRWAGGEAFF.

This clone was detected only once. The CDR3, as DNA: TGTGCCACCAACGCCCCGCCGGAGCGAAATGAGCAGTTCTTC. It yields the protein CATNAPPERNEQFF. The V call is TRBV19, the J call TRBJ2-1; D unresolved. Germline-derived CDR1 and CDR2 are LNHDA and SQIVND (reference sequence). This CDR3 region has 14 residues. The V end lost 10 bases, the J end lost 7 bases, and 20 bases lay between the germline ends. The variable domain in full, with the rest retrieved from reference TRBV19 and TRBJ2-1, is DGGITQSPKYLFRKEGQNVTLSCEQNLNHDAMYWYRQDPGQGLRLIYYSQIVNDFQKGDIAEGYSVSREKKESFPLTVTSAQKNPTAFYLCATNAPPERNEQFFGPGTRLTVL.